This TCR beta chain is from a study of T-cell reconstitution after alpha-beta-depleted transplantation in children (dated by TCRdb to the mid-2010s). For context, the study as a whole: T-cell immune reconstitution after TCRalphabeta/CD19-depleted allogeneic hematopoietic cell transplantation in children was quantitatively tracked in the study by means of TCR repertoire profiling. Paper-wide results and their limitations: In some patients, the high TCRbeta diversity seen at day 60 was put down to recipient T cells and intrathymic progenitors that had survived conditioning. The apparently early recovery of alphabetaT-cell counts about two months after transplant reportedly depended on only several hundred rapidly expanded clones that came from non-depleted graft cells. Hyperexpanded clone frequencies declined over subsequent months; after one year, T-cell counts and TCRbeta diversity were mostly attributed to newly produced T cells.

This clonotype has a handful of counts. What antigen it recognizes has not been identified. Per-base qualities were not stored, and no clone one base away is much larger. The receptor library was made with PCR. Instrument used: Illumina HiSeq 2500. TCR libraries were prepared with molecular barcoding, using unique molecular identifiers to normalize TCRbeta repertoire quantification. The public sequencing data were trimmed at Q25 with fastp and processed into clonotypes with MiXCR by TCRdb, which kept only in-frame beta chains. Duplicate CDR3 protein sequences are folded into a single record with the most common DNA and genes. The sample includes about a million distinct CDR3 sequences, with around 30% observed a single time. Approximately 30% of the sample is taken by the ten largest. The meaning of the sample's treatment or condition label: allogeneic hematopoietic cell transplantation with graft depleted of TCRalphabeta T cells and CD19 B cells. The children who served as transplant recipients had been given grafts of TCRalphabeta/CD19-depleted allogeneic hematopoietic cells.

The CDR3 covers 14 residues, taking in both the cysteine and the phenylalanine. CDR3 DNA only is kept here, 42 bases in frame from base 1. The V end loses 3 bases and the J end loses 4 bases, and a stretch of 12 bases separates them. The germline V gene (reference sequence) specifies SEHNR as CDR1 and FQNEAQ as CDR2. This sequence uses TRBV7-9 and TRBJ1-1; the D gene cannot be resolved reliably. The sequence was collected from a boy younger than two who had a stem cell transplant for SCID, so the T cells may come from the graft donor. Here the sequenced sample was PBMCs, mostly from graft donor cells, taken 360 days after TCRalphabeta/CD19-depleted stem cell transplant. The bases read TGTGCCAGCAGCTTCAGTGAGGCGGGCACTGAAGCTTTCTTT. It codes for CASSFSEAGTEAFF.